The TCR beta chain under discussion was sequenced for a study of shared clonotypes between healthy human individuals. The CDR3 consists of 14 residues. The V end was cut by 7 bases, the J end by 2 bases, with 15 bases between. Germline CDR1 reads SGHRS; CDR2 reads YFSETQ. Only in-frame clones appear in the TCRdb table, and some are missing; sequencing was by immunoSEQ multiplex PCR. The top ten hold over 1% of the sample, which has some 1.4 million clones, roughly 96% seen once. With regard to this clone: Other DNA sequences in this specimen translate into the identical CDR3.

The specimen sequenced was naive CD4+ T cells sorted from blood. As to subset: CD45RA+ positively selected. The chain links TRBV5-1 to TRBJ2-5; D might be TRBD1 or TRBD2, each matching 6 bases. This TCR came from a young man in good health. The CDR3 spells CASSLGGLQETQYF. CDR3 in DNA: TGCGCCAGCTCCTTGGGGGGCTTACAAGAGACCCAGTACTTC.